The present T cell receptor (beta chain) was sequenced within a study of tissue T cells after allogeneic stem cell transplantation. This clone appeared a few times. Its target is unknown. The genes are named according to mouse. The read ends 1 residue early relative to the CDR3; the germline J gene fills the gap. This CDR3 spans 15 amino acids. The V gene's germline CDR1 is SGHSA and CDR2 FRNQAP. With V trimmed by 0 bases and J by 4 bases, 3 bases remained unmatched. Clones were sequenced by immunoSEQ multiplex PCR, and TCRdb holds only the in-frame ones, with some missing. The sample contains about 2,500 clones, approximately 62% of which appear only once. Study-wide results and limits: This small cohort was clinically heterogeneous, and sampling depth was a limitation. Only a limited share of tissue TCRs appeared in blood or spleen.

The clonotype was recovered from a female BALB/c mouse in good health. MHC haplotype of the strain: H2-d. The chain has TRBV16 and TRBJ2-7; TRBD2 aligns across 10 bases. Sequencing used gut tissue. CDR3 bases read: TGTGCAAGCAGCTTAGAACCGGACTGGGGGTATGAACAGTAC. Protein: CASSLEPDWGYEQY. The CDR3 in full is CASSLEPDWGYEQYF.